This T cell receptor (beta chain) emerged from a study of monozygotic twins with inflammatory bowel disease (dated by TCRdb to about 2019). Regarding the complete study: In total, approximately 30 monozygotic twin pairs made up the full study: 19 Danish pairs, all IBD-discordant, plus nine German pairs, of which four were IBD-concordant and five were IBD-discordant. The search for disease-associated traits relied mainly on comparing, within discordant pairs, IBD patients with their genetically identical healthy co-twins. Each individual had, on average, about 151 000 unique TCRalpha sequences and 181 000 unique TCRbeta sequences available for analysis. Here is what the overall study found, with its caveats: A decrease in TCRbeta repertoire diversity, as measured by inverse Simpson index, was observed in IBD patients compared with their healthy co-twins. Compared with healthy twins, IBD patients had fewer clonotypes in common with other individuals, a difference most pronounced in patients showing signs of disease activity. Different T cell subtypes could not be distinguished in the analysis. The results gave no support for a single strong signal or clonotype linked to IBD. Because patients were on differing immunosuppressive treatments, the repertoires may have picked up extra background noise and inter-individual variability. Repertoire similarity did not differ between concordant and discordant twins, which could be due to limited statistical power.

Library preparation used 5' RACE. Each TCR library was prepared from 3,500 to 4,500 ng of total RNA. cDNA was synthesized with SMARTScribe reverse transcriptase in eight separate reactions per sample. Unique molecular identifiers containing a 6-nucleotide sample barcode were introduced through template switching during cDNA synthesis. TCRalpha and TCRbeta cDNA was amplified in two nested PCRs of approximately 16 and 10 cycles, and bead purification was carried out after each PCR. Before amplification, the cDNA was treated with uracil DNA-glycosylase and purified using the QIAquick PCR purification kit. In the second PCR, Illumina TruSeq-compatible adapters and sample-specific barcodes were added. TapeStation and Qubit were used to check library quality and concentration, and about 4.5 ng of each library was pooled. The pooled libraries were sequenced with 2 x 100 bp reads and custom sequencing primers on an Illumina HiSeq2500 single-index Rapid Run. Concerning the study's data processing: UMI-based consensus assembly with MiGEC version 1.2.6 was used to correct PCR and sequencing errors. MiXCR version 2.1.1 was used for V(D)J alignment, clonotype assembly and CDR3 extraction. Normalisation of gene usage, clonotype sharing and MAIT/NKT TCR abundance was achieved by analysing the top 1000, 10 000 and 20 000 clonotypes per sample. After downsampling to 27 000 UMIs, diversity was calculated as the inverse Simpson index using the vegan R package. Paired Mann-Whitney U tests were applied to discordant twin pairs, and Benjamini-Hochberg correction was used for multiple testing. Based on TCRdb reprocessing of the reads, there is one entry per CDR3 protein sequence, and DNA is missing. For this entry, the V and J calls and clone size follow TCRdb and not the study's own pipeline. The sample table on file contains roughly 320,000 distinct CDR3 sequences. Of the sample, over 5% falls within the top ten clones.

About this clonotype: Its antigen is unknown.

The CDR3, cysteine through phenylalanine, is 16 amino acids long. The DNA is unrecorded. The germline V gene (reference sequence) supplies CDR1 SEHNR and CDR2 FQNEAQ. From each donor, a roughly 2.7 ml peripheral blood sample was collected into PAXgene tubes and stored at -80 degrees C. Without T cell sorting, total RNA was isolated from whole blood using the PAXgene blood miRNA kit on an automated QIAcube. Deep TCRalpha and TCRbeta repertoire profiling with unique molecular barcoding was performed on peripheral blood of monozygotic twin pairs concordant or discordant for inflammatory bowel disease. For every twin pair, smoking habits were documented, and each individual was categorised as a current, former or never smoker.

This sequence uses TRBV7-9 and TRBJ2-3; the TCRdb call, TRBD2, lacks DNA for checking. The sample comprised blood. The clonotype comes from a human donor with ulcerative colitis or Crohn's disease, or a healthy co-twin of an affected twin (not recorded which). The CDR3 has the sequence CASSFPAGARTDTQYF.